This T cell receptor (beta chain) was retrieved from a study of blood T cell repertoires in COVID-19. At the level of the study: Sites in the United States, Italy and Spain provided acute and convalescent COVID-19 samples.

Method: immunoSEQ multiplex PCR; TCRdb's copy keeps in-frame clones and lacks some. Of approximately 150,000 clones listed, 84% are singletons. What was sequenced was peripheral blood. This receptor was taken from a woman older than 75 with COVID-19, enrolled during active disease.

The CDR3 here is CASSLNRGDLSEAFF. CDR3 in DNA: TGTGCCAGCAGCCTCAACCGGGGGGATCTTTCGGAAGCTTTCTTT. This chain connects TRBV11-2 to TRBJ1-1, with TRBD1 as a possible D gene (5 bases). The V and J ends lost 5 bases and 8 bases respectively, with 21 bases between them. The germline V gene encodes CDR1 SGHAT and CDR2 FQNNGV. The CDR3 is 15 amino acids.